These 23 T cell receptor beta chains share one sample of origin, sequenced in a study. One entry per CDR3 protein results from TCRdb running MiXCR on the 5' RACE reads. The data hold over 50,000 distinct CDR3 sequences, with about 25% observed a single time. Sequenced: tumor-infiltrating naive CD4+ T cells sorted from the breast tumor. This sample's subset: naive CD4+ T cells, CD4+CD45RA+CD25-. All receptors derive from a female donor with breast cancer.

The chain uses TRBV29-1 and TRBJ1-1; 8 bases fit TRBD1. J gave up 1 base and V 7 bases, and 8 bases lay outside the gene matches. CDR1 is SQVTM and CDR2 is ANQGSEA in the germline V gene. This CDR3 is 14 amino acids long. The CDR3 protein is CSARGQGPNTEAFF. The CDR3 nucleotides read TGCAGCGCCCGAGGACAGGGCCCGAACACTGAAGCTTTCTTT.

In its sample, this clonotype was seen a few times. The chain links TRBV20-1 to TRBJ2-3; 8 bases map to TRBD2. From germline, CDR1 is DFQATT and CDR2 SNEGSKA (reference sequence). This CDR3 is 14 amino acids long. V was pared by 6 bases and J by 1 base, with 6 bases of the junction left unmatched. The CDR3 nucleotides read TGCAGTGCAACCGGGACTAGGGGCACAGATACGCAGTATTTT. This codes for CSATGTRGTDTQYF.

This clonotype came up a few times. The CDR3 DNA is TGTGCCAGCTTTTTCTGTCGACTCACCTCCTACGAGCAGTACTTC. It codes for CASFFCRLTSYEQYF. This sequence joins TRBV6-8 and TRBJ2-7; D not certain. The CDR3 runs to 15 residues. The V gene's germline CDR1 is MNHGY and CDR2 SAAAGT. Trimming removed 8 bases from V and 0 bases from J, with 17 bases in between.

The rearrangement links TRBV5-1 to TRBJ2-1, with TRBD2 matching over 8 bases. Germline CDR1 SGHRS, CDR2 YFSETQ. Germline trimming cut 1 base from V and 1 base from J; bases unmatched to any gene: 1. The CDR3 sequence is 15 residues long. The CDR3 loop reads CASSLRGRSYNEQFF. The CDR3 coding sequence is TGCGCCAGCAGCTTGCGCGGGAGGTCCTACAATGAGCAGTTCTTC.

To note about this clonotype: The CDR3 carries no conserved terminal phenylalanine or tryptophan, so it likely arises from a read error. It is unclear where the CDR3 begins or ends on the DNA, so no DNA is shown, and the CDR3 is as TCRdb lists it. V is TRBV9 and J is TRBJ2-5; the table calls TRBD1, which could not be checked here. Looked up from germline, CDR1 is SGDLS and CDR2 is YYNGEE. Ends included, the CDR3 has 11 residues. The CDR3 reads CASSQPGHPTL.

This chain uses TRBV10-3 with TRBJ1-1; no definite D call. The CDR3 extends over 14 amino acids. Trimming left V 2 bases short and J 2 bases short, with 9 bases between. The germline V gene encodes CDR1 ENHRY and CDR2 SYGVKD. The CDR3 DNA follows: TGTGCCATCAGTGAGCTAGGCAGAAACACTGAAGCTTTCTTT. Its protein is CAISELGRNTEAFF.

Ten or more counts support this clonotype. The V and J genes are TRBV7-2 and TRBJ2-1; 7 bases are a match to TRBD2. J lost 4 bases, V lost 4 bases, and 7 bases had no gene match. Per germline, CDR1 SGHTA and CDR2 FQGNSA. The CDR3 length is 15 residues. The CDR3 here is CASSSAGLSYNEQFF. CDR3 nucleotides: TGTGCCAGCAGCTCCGCGGGACTAAGTTACAATGAGCAGTTCTTC.

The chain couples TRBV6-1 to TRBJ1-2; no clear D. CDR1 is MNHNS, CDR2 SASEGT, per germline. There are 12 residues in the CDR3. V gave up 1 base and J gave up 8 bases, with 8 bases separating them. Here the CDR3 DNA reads TGTGCCAGCAGTGAAGTAACGAGGGGCTACACCTTC. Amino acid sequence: CASSEVTRGYTF.

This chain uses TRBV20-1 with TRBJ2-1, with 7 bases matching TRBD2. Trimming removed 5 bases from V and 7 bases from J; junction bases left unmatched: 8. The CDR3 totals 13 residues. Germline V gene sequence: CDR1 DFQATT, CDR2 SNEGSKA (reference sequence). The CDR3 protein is CSAHIAGANEQFF. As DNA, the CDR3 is TGCAGTGCTCACATAGCGGGCGCTAATGAGCAGTTCTTC.

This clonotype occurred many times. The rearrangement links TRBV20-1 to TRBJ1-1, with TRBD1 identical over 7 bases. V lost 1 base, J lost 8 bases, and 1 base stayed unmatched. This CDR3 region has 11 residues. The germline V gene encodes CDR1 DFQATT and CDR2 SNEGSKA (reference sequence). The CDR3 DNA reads TGCAGTGCTAGAGCAGGGGGGGAAGCTTTCTTT. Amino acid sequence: CSARAGGEAFF.

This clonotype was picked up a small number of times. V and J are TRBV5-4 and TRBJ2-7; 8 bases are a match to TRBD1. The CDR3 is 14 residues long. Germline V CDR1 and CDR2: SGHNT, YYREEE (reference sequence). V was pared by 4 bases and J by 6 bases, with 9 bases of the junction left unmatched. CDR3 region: CASSGRDRYSEQYF. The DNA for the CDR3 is TGTGCCAGCAGCGGACGGGACAGGTATAGCGAGCAGTACTTC. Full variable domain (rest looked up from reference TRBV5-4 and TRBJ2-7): ETGVTQSPTHLIKTRGQQVTLRCSSQSGHNTVSWYQQALGQGPQFIFQYYREEENGRGNFPPRFSGLQFPNYSSELNVNALELDDSALYLCASSGRDRYSEQYFGPGTRLTVT.

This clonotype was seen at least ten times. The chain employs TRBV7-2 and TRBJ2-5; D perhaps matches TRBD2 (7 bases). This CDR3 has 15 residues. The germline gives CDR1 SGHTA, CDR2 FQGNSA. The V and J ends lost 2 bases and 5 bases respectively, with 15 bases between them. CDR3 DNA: TGTGCCAGCAGCTTACAATTAGGGGGGGGTGAGACCCAGTACTTC. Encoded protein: CASSLQLGGGETQYF. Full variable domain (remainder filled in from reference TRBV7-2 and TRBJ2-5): GAGVSQSPSNKVTEKGKDVELRCDPISGHTALYWYRQSLGQGLEFLIYFQGNSAPDKSGLPSDRFSAERTGGSVSTLTIQRTQQEDSAVYLCASSLQLGGGETQYFGPGTRLLVL.

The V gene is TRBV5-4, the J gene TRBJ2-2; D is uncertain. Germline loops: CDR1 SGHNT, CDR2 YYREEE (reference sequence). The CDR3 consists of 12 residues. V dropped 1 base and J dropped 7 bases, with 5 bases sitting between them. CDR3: CASSLWDGELFF. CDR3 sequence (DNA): TGTGCCAGCAGCTTGTGGGACGGGGAGCTGTTTTTT.

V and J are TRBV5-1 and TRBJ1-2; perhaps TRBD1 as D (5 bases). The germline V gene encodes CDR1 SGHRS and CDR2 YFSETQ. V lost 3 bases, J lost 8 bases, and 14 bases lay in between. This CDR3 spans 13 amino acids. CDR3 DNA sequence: TGCGCCAGCAGCTCGGTCTCGGGGGAGGGCTACACCTTC. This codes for CASSSVSGEGYTF.

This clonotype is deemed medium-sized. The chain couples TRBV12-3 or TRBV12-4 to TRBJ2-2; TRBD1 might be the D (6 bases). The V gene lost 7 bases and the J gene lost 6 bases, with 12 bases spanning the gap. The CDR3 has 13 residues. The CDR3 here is CASTRGSAGELFF. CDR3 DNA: TGTGCCAGCACGAGGGGGTCGGCCGGGGAGCTGTTTTTT.

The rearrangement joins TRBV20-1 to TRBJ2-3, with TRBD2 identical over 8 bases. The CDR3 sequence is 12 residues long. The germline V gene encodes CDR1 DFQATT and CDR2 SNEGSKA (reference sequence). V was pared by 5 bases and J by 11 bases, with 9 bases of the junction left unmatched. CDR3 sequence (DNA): TGCAGTGCTCCCCGGGGGGGACTTGTGCAGTATTTT. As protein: CSAPRGGLVQYF.

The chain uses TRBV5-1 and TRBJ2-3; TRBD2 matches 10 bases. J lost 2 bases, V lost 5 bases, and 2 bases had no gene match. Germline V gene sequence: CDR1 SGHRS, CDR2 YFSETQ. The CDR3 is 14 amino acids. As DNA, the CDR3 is TGCGCCAGCAGACTAGCGGGATTCACAGATACGCAGTATTTT. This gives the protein CASRLAGFTDTQYF.

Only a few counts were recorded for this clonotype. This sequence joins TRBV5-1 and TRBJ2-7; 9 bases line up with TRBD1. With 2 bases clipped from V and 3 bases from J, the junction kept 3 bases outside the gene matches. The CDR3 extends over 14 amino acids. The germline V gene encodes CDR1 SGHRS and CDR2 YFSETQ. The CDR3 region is CASSLGQGIYEQYF. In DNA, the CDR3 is TGCGCCAGCAGCTTAGGACAGGGGATCTACGAGCAGTACTTC.

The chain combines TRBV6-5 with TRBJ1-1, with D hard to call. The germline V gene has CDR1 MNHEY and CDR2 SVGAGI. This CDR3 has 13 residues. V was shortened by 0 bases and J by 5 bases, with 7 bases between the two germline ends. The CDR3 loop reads CASSYSEGTEAFF. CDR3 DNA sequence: TGTGCCAGCAGTTACTCGGAGGGAACTGAAGCTTTCTTT.

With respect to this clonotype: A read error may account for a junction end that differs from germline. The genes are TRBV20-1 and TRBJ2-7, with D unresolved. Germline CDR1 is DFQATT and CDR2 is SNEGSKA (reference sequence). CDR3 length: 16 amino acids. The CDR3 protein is CSARESPPRGSYERYF. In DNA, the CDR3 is TGCAGTGCTAGAGAAAGCCCTCCCCGCGGCTCCTACGAGCGGTACTTC.

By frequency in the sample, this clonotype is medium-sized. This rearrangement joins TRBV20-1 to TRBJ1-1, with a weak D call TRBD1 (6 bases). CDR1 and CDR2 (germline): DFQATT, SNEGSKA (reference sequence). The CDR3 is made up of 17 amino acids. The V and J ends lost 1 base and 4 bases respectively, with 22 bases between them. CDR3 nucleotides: TGCAGTGCTAGAGGGGGGGCTACAGGGCTTGTTAGCACTGAAGCTTTCTTT. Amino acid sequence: CSARGGATGLVSTEAFF.

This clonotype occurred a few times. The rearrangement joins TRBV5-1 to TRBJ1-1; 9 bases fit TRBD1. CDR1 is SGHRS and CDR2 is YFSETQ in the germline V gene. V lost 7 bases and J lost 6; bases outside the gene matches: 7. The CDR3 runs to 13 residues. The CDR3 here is CASASGQGSEAFF. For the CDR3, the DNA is TGCGCCAGCGCTTCGGGACAGGGTTCTGAAGCTTTCTTT.

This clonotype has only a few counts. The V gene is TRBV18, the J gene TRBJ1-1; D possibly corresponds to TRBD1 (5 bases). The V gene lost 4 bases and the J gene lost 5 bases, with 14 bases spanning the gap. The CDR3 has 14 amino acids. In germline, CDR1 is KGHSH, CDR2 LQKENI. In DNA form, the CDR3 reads TGTGCCAGCTCACTCTCGCGAGGACAAACTGAAGCTTTCTTT. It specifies CASSLSRGQTEAFF.